Below are 21 T cell receptor beta chains sequenced from a single sample in a study of blood T cells in healthy people across ages. A J-beta primer mix and a sample-barcoded 5' primer were used in a second PCR of about 6 to 12 cycles. Each CDR3 protein gets one entry after TCRdb re-called the 5' RACE reads with MiXCR. This table has 450,000 to 700,000 distinct CDR3 sequences, 25% to 30% appearing once. What was sequenced was blood. These receptors were collected from a woman between 70 and 85 years old in good health.

This sequence joins TRBV18 and TRBJ2-5; D perhaps matches TRBD2 (5 bases). The germline CDR1 and CDR2 sequences are KGHSH and LQKENI. This CDR3 has 15 amino acids. Deletions cut 0 bases from V and 5 bases from J, with 13 bases between. CDR3 sequence: CASSPPMTRGETQYF. The CDR3 region has the DNA TGTGCCAGCTCACCACCGATGACCAGAGGGGAGACCCAGTACTTC.

This clonotype showed up just a few times. This chain links TRBV5-5 with TRBJ2-3, with TRBD2 matching 8 bases. The germline V gene encodes CDR1 SGHKS and CDR2 YYEKEE (reference sequence). Unmatched junction bases numbered 18, after V lost 6 bases and J lost 0 bases. The CDR3 runs to 19 residues. In DNA form, the CDR3 reads TGTGCCAGCAATTACTGGAGAGTAGCGGGGAGATCTAGCACAGATACGCAGTATTTT. Translation gives CASNYWRVAGRSSTDTQYF.

J is TRBJ2-7 and V is TRBV4-1; 8 nucleotides line up with TRBD1. CDR1 is MGHRA and CDR2 is YSYEKL in the germline V gene. The CDR3 loop spans 15 amino acids. J gave up 4 bases and V 2 bases, and 7 bases lay outside the gene matches. The CDR3 sequence: CASSQWTGKEYEQYF. DNA of the CDR3: TGCGCCAGCAGCCAATGGACAGGGAAAGAGTACGAGCAGTACTTC.

J is TRBJ1-4 and V is TRBV5-5; D remains ambiguous. The length of the CDR3 is 13 residues. Germline-derived CDR1 and CDR2 are SGHKS and YYEKEE (reference sequence). V lost 0 bases and J 7 bases, leaving 7 bases between the germline ends. CDR3 protein: CASSLASGEKLFF. CDR3 nucleotide sequence: TGTGCCAGCAGCTTGGCCTCTGGTGAAAAACTGTTTTTT. The complete variable domain, with remaining parts taken from reference TRBV5-5 and TRBJ1-4, reads DAGVTQSPTHLIKTRGQQVTLRCSPISGHKSVSWYQQVLGQGPQFIFQYYEKEERGRGNFPDRFSARQFPNYSSELNVNALLLGDSALYLCASSLASGEKLFFGSGTQLSVL.

The chain carries TRBV29-1 and TRBJ1-2; 7 nucleotides align to TRBD1. V shed 7 bases, J shed 2 bases, and the junction held 1 base outside the gene matches. Per germline, CDR1 SQVTM and CDR2 ANQGSEA. CDR3 size: 11 residues. CDR3 nucleotides: TGCAGCGCACAGGGGAACTATGGCTACACCTTC. Its translation is CSAQGNYGYTF.

This clonotype was detected a few times. V gene TRBV11-1 combines with J gene TRBJ2-1; D possibly corresponds to TRBD1 (5 bases). Germline lookup yields CDR1 SGHAT and CDR2 FQDESV (reference sequence). The CDR3 sequence is 15 residues long. V was cut by 3 bases and J by 1 base, with 10 bases left in between. CDR3 region: CASSFEQGSYNEQFF. CDR3 nucleotides: TGTGCCAGCAGCTTCGAGCAGGGTTCCTACAATGAGCAGTTCTTC.

This clonotype was counted between two and nine times. This chain links TRBV7-2 with TRBJ2-3; 12 nucleotides agree with TRBD2. The germline gives CDR1 SGHTA, CDR2 FQGNSA. This CDR3 contains 16 residues. J gave up 6 bases and V 5 bases, and 9 bases lay outside the gene matches. The CDR3 bases are TGTGCCAGCAGCCCCACCCTAGCGGGGGGGCGGGATACGCAGTATTTT. It translates to CASSPTLAGGRDTQYF. Based on the CDR3 plus reference TRBV7-2 and TRBJ2-3, the full variable domain is GAGVSQSPSNKVTEKGKDVELRCDPISGHTALYWYRQSLGQGLEFLIYFQGNSAPDKSGLPSDRFSAERTGGSVSTLTIQRTQQEDSAVYLCASSPTLAGGRDTQYFGPGTRLTVL.

In its sample, this clonotype was seen a few times. The chain has TRBV5-1 and TRBJ2-5; D remains ambiguous. This CDR3 region has 12 residues. V was pared by 0 bases and J by 3 bases, with 3 bases between. In germline, CDR1 is SGHRS, CDR2 YFSETQ. The CDR3 nucleotides are TGCGCCAGCAGCTTGGAGAAAGAGACCCAGTACTTC. Encoded protein: CASSLEKETQYF. The full variable domain, rest sourced from reference TRBV5-1 and TRBJ2-5, is KAGVTQTPRYLIKTRGQQVTLSCSPISGHRSVSWYQQTPGQGLQFLFEYFSETQRNKGNFPGRFSGRQFSNSRSEMNVSTLELGDSALYLCASSLEKETQYFGPGTRLLVL.

V usage is TRBV12-3 or TRBV12-4 and J usage is TRBJ2-5, with D perhaps matching TRBD1 (6 bases). The J call is uncertain, as TRBJ2-7 better fits the DNA end. The CDR3 covers 14 residues. The CDR3 nucleotides read TGTGCCAGCAAAGTTGGGCAGGGGAACTACGAGCAGTACTTC. Translated, it gives CASKVGQGNYEQYF.

This clonotype has just a few counts. V and J are TRBV7-9 and TRBJ2-5; D is possibly TRBD1 (5 bases). The CDR3 runs 13 residues. The germline V gene has CDR1 SEHNR and CDR2 FQNEAQ (reference sequence). V lost 5 bases, J lost 5 bases, and 12 bases lay in between. The CDR3 here is CASSPAAGETQYF. In DNA, the CDR3 is TGTGCCAGCAGCCCCGCGGCAGGGGAGACCCAGTACTTC.

The gene calls are TRBV4-3 and TRBJ2-3; D possibly corresponds to TRBD2 (7 bases). The germline V and J ends were trimmed by 5 bases and 4 bases, with 19 bases remaining between them. CDR1 LGHNA and CDR2 YSLEER come from the germline V gene. The CDR3 has 16 amino acids. The CDR3 DNA is TGCGCCAGCAGCAACGTTCGGGGGGCACGCGCAGATACGCAGTATTTT. This codes for CASSNVRGARADTQYF.

The chain couples TRBV7-2 to TRBJ1-1; possible D gene TRBD1, 5 bases. This CDR3 is built from 15 residues. CDR1 is SGHTA and CDR2 is FQGNSA in the germline V gene. V gave up 4 bases and J gave up 1 base, with 13 bases separating them. The CDR3 DNA reads TGTGCCAGCAGCTCCTACGGGGGATGGAACACTGAAGCTTTCTTT. This codes for CASSSYGGWNTEAFF. Together with reference TRBV7-2 and TRBJ1-1, the CDR3 gives the full variable domain: GAGVSQSPSNKVTEKGKDVELRCDPISGHTALYWYRQSLGQGLEFLIYFQGNSAPDKSGLPSDRFSAERTGGSVSTLTIQRTQQEDSAVYLCASSSYGGWNTEAFFGQGTRLTVV.

The gene calls are TRBV20-1 and TRBJ1-4; tentative D call: TRBD1 (5 bases). The V gene lost 6 bases and the J gene lost 6 bases, with 14 bases spanning the gap. CDR3 length: 13 residues. Germline V gene sequence: CDR1 DFQATT, CDR2 SNEGSKA (reference sequence). In nucleotides, the CDR3 is TGCAGTGCCCAGGCAGGGATGGATGAAAAACTGTTTTTT. Protein: CSAQAGMDEKLFF.

This clonotype has only a few counts. The V gene is TRBV5-5, the J gene TRBJ2-1; 7 bases map to TRBD2. Trimming at V came to 4 bases and at J to 9 bases, leaving 4 bases not matched to a gene. The CDR3 extends over 12 amino acids. Germline V gives CDR1 SGHKS, CDR2 YYEKEE (reference sequence). For the CDR3, the DNA is TGTGCCAGCAGCCGGTGGGAGGGTGAGCAGTTCTTC. Translating it yields CASSRWEGEQFF.

This clonotype was counted many times. J is TRBJ2-1 and V is TRBV10-3; 11 bases agree with TRBD2. V was pared by 8 bases and J by 4 bases, with 4 bases of the junction left unmatched. Germline V gives CDR1 ENHRY, CDR2 SYGVKD. The CDR3 sequence is 14 residues long. CDR3 region: CAIGLAGGYNEQFF. The CDR3 DNA is TGTGCCATCGGCCTAGCGGGGGGATACAATGAGCAGTTCTTC.

This clonotype was observed a few times. At one end the junction does not follow the germline gene, possibly because of a read error. V is TRBV7-2 and J is TRBJ1-1; D uncertain. Germline values: CDR1 SGHTA, CDR2 FQGNSA. The CDR3 loop spans 13 amino acids. CDR3 sequence: CASSLRMKTEAFF. The CDR3 DNA is TGTGCCAGCAGCTTAAGAATGAAGACTGAAGCTTTCTTT.

This clonotype was observed a few times. V usage is TRBV9 and J usage is TRBJ2-5; possible D gene TRBD2, 7 bases. Deletions cut 4 bases from V and 1 base from J, with 29 bases between. The CDR3 runs to 20 residues. Germline V lookup: CDR1 SGDLS, CDR2 YYNGEE. CDR3 coding DNA: TGTGCCAGCAGCCTGGAGAGTAGTGGCGGGGGCCCATGGGGCCAAGAGACCCAGTACTTC. This sequence encodes CASSLESSGGGPWGQETQYF.

In its sample, this clonotype was seen a few times. V is TRBV12-3 or TRBV12-4 and J is TRBJ1-1; D is ambiguous. The CDR3 is 15 residues long. V lost 1 base and J lost 2, with 11 bases in between. The CDR3 DNA follows: TGTGCCAGCAGTTTAGGCAGGCCCGGTAACACTGAAGCTTTCTTT. This translates into CASSLGRPGNTEAFF.

A remark on this clonotype: At one of its ends the junction is not consistent with the germline gene, which may arise from a read error. The chain joins TRBV29-1 to TRBJ2-5, with D tentatively TRBD2 (5 bases). The CDR3 runs to 12 residues. From germline, CDR1 is SQVTM and CDR2 ANQGSEA. The CDR3 bases are TGCAGCGTTGAATCCACTGGGGAGACCGAGTACTTC. Its protein is CSVESTGETEYF.

This rearrangement joins TRBV19 to TRBJ2-2, with TRBD2 matching 13 bases. Germline V gives CDR1 LNHDA, CDR2 SQIVND (reference sequence). J gave up 4 bases and V 5 bases, and 13 bases lay outside the gene matches. The CDR3 covers 19 residues. The CDR3 region has the DNA TGTGCCAGTAGTGTGATAGGTCAGGGACTAGCGGGATCCACCGGGGAGCTGTTTTTT. Its protein is CASSVIGQGLAGSTGELFF.

This chain links TRBV28 with TRBJ1-6; no firm D call. The length of the CDR3 is 14 residues. Trimming pared 8 bases from V and 4 bases from J, leaving 12 bases between. CDR1 is MDHEN and CDR2 is SYDVKM in the germline V gene. The CDR3 spells CASWTREYNSPLHF. CDR3 nucleotide sequence: TGTGCCAGCTGGACCCGGGAATATAATTCACCCCTCCACTTT.